The 18 T cell receptor beta chains below all came from one sample that was sequenced in a study of T cell responses to AZD1222 COVID-19 vaccine. Sequenced by immunoSEQ multiplex PCR; TCRdb stores in-frame clones only, minus some. This sample has some 150,000 clones, with approximately 85% found just once. This specimen was peripheral blood, taken on day 0 of MenACWY control vaccination. Receptors were obtained from an adult in good health.

This clone was seen once. The chain combines TRBV5-4 with TRBJ1-3; the D is unclear. The CDR3 spans 15 residues. Looked up from germline, CDR1 is SGHNT and CDR2 is YYREEE (reference sequence). The V and J ends lost 0 bases and 2 bases respectively, with 9 bases between them. DNA of the CDR3: TGTGCCAGCAGCTTGGATGGGTTCACTGGAAACACCATATATTTT. Translated: CASSLDGFTGNTIYF.

This clone occurred once. This chain joins TRBV4-1 and TRBJ2-7; 10 bases map to TRBD2. The CDR3 runs to 15 residues. The trim removed 1 base at V and 3 bases at J, leaving 3 bases unmatched. From germline, CDR1 is MGHRA and CDR2 YSYEKL. DNA for the CDR3: TGCGCCAGCAGCCAAGCTCGGACTAGCGGCTACGAGCAGTACTTC. Amino acid sequence: CASSQARTSGYEQYF.

The V call is TRBV3-1 (or the pseudogene TRBV3-2), the J call TRBJ1-2; D possibly corresponds to TRBD1 (6 bases). V gave up 0 bases and J gave up 3 bases, with 14 bases separating them. Per the germline V gene, CDR1 is LGHDT and CDR2 is YNNKEL (reference sequence). The CDR3 sequence is 16 residues long. Here the CDR3 reads CASSQDAMRGDYGYTF. The CDR3 DNA sequence: TGTGCCAGCAGCCAAGACGCCATGAGGGGGGACTATGGCTACACCTTC.

The chain links TRBV4-2 to TRBJ1-1; a possible D gene is TRBD1 (5 bases). Germline lookup yields CDR1 LGHNA and CDR2 YNFKEQ. The length of the CDR3 is 12 residues. V gave up 3 bases and J gave up 8 bases, with 10 bases separating them. The CDR3 reads CASSHTQGEAFF. CDR3 DNA sequence: TGTGCCAGCAGCCACACTCAGGGAGAAGCTTTCTTT.

The gene calls are TRBV5-5 and TRBJ1-6; 7 nucleotides agree with TRBD1. V was clipped by 1 base and J by 7 bases; unmatched bases: 5. Germline CDR1 SGHKS, CDR2 YYEKEE (reference sequence). CDR3 length: 15 residues. CDR3 coding DNA: TGTGCCAGCAGCTTGATAGACAGGGCCAATTCACCCCTCCACTTT. This codes for CASSLIDRANSPLHF.

The J gene is TRBJ1-5, the V gene TRBV2, with no clear D. Trimming took 6 bases from V and 4 from J, leaving 10 bases between them. Germline V CDR1 and CDR2: SNHLY, FYNNEI. The CDR3 contains 13 residues. The CDR3 DNA reads as TGTGCCAGCAGGGGTCTGTCTAATCAGCCCCAGCATTTT. Translation gives CASRGLSNQPQHF.

The CDR3 spells CSAEGAHGYTF. In DNA form, the CDR3 reads TGCAGCGCTGAGGGGGCGCATGGCTACACCTTC. V usage is TRBV20-1 and J usage is TRBJ1-2, with TRBD1 identical over 7 bases. CDR1 and CDR2 from the germline V gene are DFQATT and SNEGSKA (reference sequence). The CDR3 consists of 11 residues.

The chain links TRBV7-8 to TRBJ1-5; D not resolved. Germline assignment: CDR1 SGHVS and CDR2 FQNEAQ. Trimming left V 5 bases short and J 3 bases short, with 14 bases between. The CDR3 covers 15 residues. The CDR3 DNA sequence: TGTGCCAGCAGCGCACACCCAGGACTCAATCAGCCCCAGCATTTT. Translating it yields CASSAHPGLNQPQHF. The complete variable domain, with remaining parts taken from reference TRBV7-8 and TRBJ1-5, reads GAGVSQSPRYKVAKRGQDVALRCDPISGHVSLFWYQQALGQGPEFLTYFQNEAQLDKSGLPSDRFFAERPEGSVSTLKIQRTQQEDSAVYLCASSAHPGLNQPQHFGDGTRLSIL.

This clone was observed a single time. The chain joins TRBV7-3 to TRBJ2-2; D is uncertain. Germline lookup yields CDR1 SGHTA and CDR2 FQGTGA. CDR3 length: 15 amino acids. The V gene lost 5 bases and the J gene lost 2 bases, with 12 bases spanning the gap. CDR3 nucleotides: TGTGCCAGCAGCCTCGGAACAATCAACACCGGGGAGCTGTTTTTT. Translating it yields CASSLGTINTGELFF.

V is TRBV19 and J is TRBJ1-1, with D possibly matching TRBD1 (5 bases). This CDR3 comprises 14 residues. The V end was cut by 2 bases, the J end by 8 bases, with 15 bases between. CDR1 and CDR2 from the germline V gene are LNHDA and SQIVND (reference sequence). CDR3 loop: CASSISSDTREAFF. In nucleotides, the CDR3 is TGTGCCAGTAGTATATCGTCGGACACAAGGGAAGCTTTCTTT.

The chain employs TRBV5-6 and TRBJ1-5; tentatively, D is TRBD1 (6 bases). The CDR3 spans 15 residues. V was clipped by 0 bases and J by 6 bases, with 13 bases between them. Germline CDR1 SGHDT, CDR2 YYEEEE. Written as DNA, the CDR3 is TGTGCCAGCAGCTTGGACGGGGGGCTCGGTCAGCCCCAGCATTTT. Protein sequence: CASSLDGGLGQPQHF.

The chain couples TRBV2 to TRBJ2-2; TRBD1 aligns across 7 bases. CDR3 size: 13 residues. The germline gives CDR1 SNHLY, CDR2 FYNNEI. J lost 5 bases, V lost 6 bases, and 3 bases had no gene match. The CDR3 DNA reads as TGTGCCAGCAGAGACAGGGAGACCGGGGAGCTGTTTTTT. Protein product: CASRDRETGELFF.

The chain joins TRBV15 to TRBJ1-5; the D is unclear. In germline, CDR1 is LNHNV, CDR2 YYDKDF (reference sequence). This CDR3 spans 17 amino acids. Trimming cost V 1 base and J 0 bases, with 13 bases left between them. The CDR3 DNA sequence: TGTGCCACCAGCAGAGGCTCAACTGAAGATAGCAATCAGCCCCAGCATTTT. This gives the protein CATSRGSTEDSNQPQHF. Full variable domain (outside the CDR3, taken from reference TRBV15 and TRBJ1-5): DAMVIQNPRYQVTQFGKPVTLSCSQTLNHNVMYWYQQKSSQAPKLLFHYYDKDFNNEADTPDNFQSRRPNTSFCFLDIRSPGLGDTAMYLCATSRGSTEDSNQPQHFGDGTRLSIL.

The chain has TRBV28 and TRBJ1-1; no clear D gene. The V and J ends lost 4 bases and 2 bases respectively, with 14 bases between them. Looked up from germline, CDR1 is MDHEN and CDR2 is SYDVKM. The CDR3 spans 15 residues. CDR3: CASSSGGLRNTEAFF. CDR3 coding DNA: TGTGCCAGCAGTTCCGGTGGGTTGAGAAACACTGAAGCTTTCTTT.

This sequence joins TRBV5-4 and TRBJ2-1; the D is unclear. This CDR3 comprises 15 residues. V gave up 0 bases and J gave up 8 bases, with 15 bases separating them. Germline CDR1 reads SGHNT; CDR2 reads YYREEE (reference sequence). The CDR3 loop is CASSLDTAWGDEQFF. The CDR3 nucleotides read TGTGCCAGCAGCTTGGACACGGCCTGGGGTGATGAGCAGTTCTTC. Together with reference TRBV5-4 and TRBJ2-1, the CDR3 gives the full variable domain: ETGVTQSPTHLIKTRGQQVTLRCSSQSGHNTVSWYQQALGQGPQFIFQYYREEENGRGNFPPRFSGLQFPNYSSELNVNALELDDSALYLCASSLDTAWGDEQFFGPGTRLTVL.

V usage is TRBV6-5 and J usage is TRBJ1-2; TRBD1 aligns across 10 bases. The CDR3 extends over 14 amino acids. Trimming cost V 8 bases and J 7 bases; bases outside gene matches: 10. Germline values: CDR1 MNHEY, CDR2 SVGAGI. The CDR3 nucleotides are TGTGCCAGCTCGCCTCGGGACAGGGGAGCTGGCTACACCTTC. Its translation: CASSPRDRGAGYTF.

V usage is TRBV11-2 and J usage is TRBJ1-2; tentative D call: TRBD1 (5 bases). V was cut by 5 bases and J by 12 bases, with 22 bases left in between. The length of the CDR3 is 14 residues. Germline loops: CDR1 SGHAT, CDR2 FQNNGV. The CDR3 region is CASSPGFSVNFHTF. The CDR3 DNA sequence: TGTGCCAGCAGCCCAGGGTTCTCGGTTAATTTCCACACCTTC.

CDR3 loop: CASSYVGTSRRNQPQHF. The CDR3 nucleotides are TGTGCCAGCAGTTACGTAGGGACATCCAGGCGCAATCAGCCCCAGCATTTT. The chain has TRBV6-2 or TRBV6-3 and TRBJ1-5, with D possibly TRBD1 on 6 matching bases. Trimming removed 2 bases from V and 2 bases from J, with 16 bases in between. CDR1 is MNHEY and CDR2 is SVGEGT in the germline V gene. The CDR3 extends over 17 amino acids.